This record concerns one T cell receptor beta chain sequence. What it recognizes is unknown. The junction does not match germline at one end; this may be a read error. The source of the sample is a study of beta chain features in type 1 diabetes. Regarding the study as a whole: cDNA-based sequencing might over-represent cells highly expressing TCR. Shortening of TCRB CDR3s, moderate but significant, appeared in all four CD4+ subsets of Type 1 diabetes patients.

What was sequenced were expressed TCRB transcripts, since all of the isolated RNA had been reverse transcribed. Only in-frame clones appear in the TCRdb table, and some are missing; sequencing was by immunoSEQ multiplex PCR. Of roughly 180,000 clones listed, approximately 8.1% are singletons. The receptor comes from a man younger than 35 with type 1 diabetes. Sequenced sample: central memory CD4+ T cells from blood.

The CDR3: CASSVGTSGRPLF. As DNA, the CDR3 is TGTGCCAGCAGCGTAGGGACTAGCGGGAGACCCCTATTC. V is TRBV9 and J is TRBJ2-7; TRBD2 agrees at 13 bases. The CDR3 runs 13 residues. Looked up from germline, CDR1 is SGDLS and CDR2 is YYNGEE.